These 12 T cell receptor beta chains were sequenced from one sample in a study of T cells in localized non-small cell lung cancer. Produced via immunoSEQ multiplex PCR; TCRdb's table is partial and in-frame only. This sample has around 19,000 clones, with roughly nine tenths found just once. This specimen consisted of peripheral blood, obtained before any cancer treatment. These receptors all stem from a woman between 40 and 69 years old with stage I lung adenocarcinoma.

The DNA for the CDR3 is TGCAGCGTTGGACTGCCGGGCTACGAGCAGTACTTC. This codes for CSVGLPGYEQYF. The chain combines TRBV29-1 with TRBJ2-7, with D uncertain. CDR1 and CDR2 (germline): SQVTM, ANQGSEA. V was clipped by 4 bases and J by 3 bases, with 10 bases between them. The CDR3 consists of 12 residues.

The chain couples TRBV28 to TRBJ2-3, with 10 bases fitting TRBD2. Germline V gene data show CDR1 as MDHEN and CDR2 as SYDVKM. The length of the CDR3 is 16 residues. V was clipped by 0 bases and J by 5 bases; unmatched bases: 5. Here the CDR3 DNA reads TGTGCCAGCAGTTTATGGCTAGCGGGAGCCATAGATACGCAGTATTTT. Protein: CASSLWLAGAIDTQYF.

This clone has only a few counts. This chain joins TRBV6-5 and TRBJ1-5; D remains ambiguous. The CDR3 covers 14 residues. The V and J ends lost 0 bases and 7 bases respectively, with 10 bases between them. Germline V gene lookup returns CDR1 MNHEY and CDR2 SVGAGI. The CDR3: CASSYSRGEQPQHF. CDR3 sequence (DNA): TGTGCCAGCAGTTACTCTAGAGGAGAACAGCCCCAGCATTTT.

CDR3 protein: CASSLNTGEYAFF. As DNA, the CDR3 is TGTGCCAGCAGTCTAAACACGGGGGAGTACGCTTTCTTT. The chain recombines TRBV28 with TRBJ1-1, with a possible D match to TRBD1 (5 bases). Trimming cost V 5 bases and J 11 bases, with 18 bases left between them. Germline-derived CDR1 and CDR2 are MDHEN and SYDVKM. CDR3 length equals 13 residues.

The genes are TRBV15 and TRBJ2-6; 8 positions match TRBD1. J lost 2 bases, V lost 5 bases, and 2 bases had no gene match. Looked up from germline, CDR1 is LNHNV and CDR2 is YYDKDF (reference sequence). This CDR3 is 15 amino acids long. The CDR3 loop reads CATSAGGAGANVLTF. CDR3 sequence (DNA): TGTGCCACCAGCGCAGGGGGCGCTGGGGCCAACGTCCTGACTTTC.

The rearrangement uses TRBV30 and TRBJ1-5, with a weak D call TRBD1 (5 bases). CDR1 GTSNPN and CDR2 SVGIG come from the germline V gene (reference sequence). Trimming took 2 bases from V and 3 from J, leaving 14 bases between them. The CDR3 totals 15 residues. In DNA form, the CDR3 reads TGTGCCTGGAGTCACGGGGCAGCCGACAATCAGCCCCAGCATTTT. Its protein product is CAWSHGAADNQPQHF.

V is TRBV23-1 and J is TRBJ2-1; 9 bases fit TRBD2. TRBV23-1 is sorted into the ORF group, with uncertain function. The V segment lost 0 bases and the J segment 2 bases; nucleotides outside the gene matches: 8. CDR3 length: 18 amino acids. CDR3 in amino acids: CASSQSWSGGITYNEQFF. CDR3 bases: TGCGCCAGCAGTCAATCCTGGAGCGGGGGGATAACCTACAATGAGCAGTTCTTC.

This clone was observed once. The rearrangement links TRBV6-4 to TRBJ1-2; maybe TRBD1 (5 bases). Trimming took off 6 bases at V and 2 bases at J, with 13 bases between the two ends. The CDR3 has 14 residues. Germline CDR1 is MRHNA and CDR2 is SNTAGT. The CDR3 nucleotides read TGTGCCAGCAGCCCCCAAGAGGGGAACTATGGCTACACCTTC. The encoded protein is CASSPQEGNYGYTF.

This sequence joins TRBV5-4 and TRBJ1-2, with D uncertain. Between the trimmed V and J ends, which lost 0 bases and 10 bases, there was a span of 7 bases. Per germline, CDR1 SGHNT and CDR2 YYREEE (reference sequence). The CDR3 is 11 residues long. CDR3 amino acids: CASSLGRIYTF. As DNA, the CDR3 is TGTGCCAGCAGCTTGGGGCGGATCTACACCTTC.

J is TRBJ2-7 and V is TRBV6-5, with 10 bases that match TRBD1. The V gene end was trimmed by 10 bases and the J gene end by 1 base; junction bases not matched to a gene: 4. The germline V gene encodes CDR1 MNHEY and CDR2 SVGAGI. This CDR3 comprises 13 residues. The chain's CDR3 is CATEDRGSYEQYF. The CDR3 DNA is TGTGCCACCGAGGACAGGGGGTCCTACGAGCAGTACTTC.

A single count supports this clone. CDR3 DNA sequence: TGTGCCAGCAGTATATCCCCCCGCTTTCCCCCGTTAGGCTACACCTTC. Its translation is CASSISPRFPPLGYTF. The V and J genes are TRBV6-9 and TRBJ1-2; D is ambiguous. The length of the CDR3 is 16 residues. Germline assignment: CDR1 MNHGY and CDR2 SVAAGI. Between the trimmed V and J ends, which lost 5 bases and 8 bases, there was a span of 24 bases.

There are a few counts of this clone. The genes are TRBV7-8 and TRBJ1-2; 7 bases align to TRBD1. The germline gives CDR1 SGHVS, CDR2 FQNEAQ. V lost 1 base and J lost 3; bases outside the gene matches: 2. This CDR3 has 14 residues. The CDR3 here is CASSLGQGDYGYTF. CDR3 nucleotides: TGTGCCAGCAGCTTAGGACAGGGAGACTATGGCTACACCTTC.